A single sample is the source of the 3 T cell receptor beta chains below, sequenced in a study of T cell clonotyping in hematopoietic cell transplantation. Sequencing used immunoSEQ multiplex PCR; TCRdb keeps in-frame clones, though not all of them. The data hold around 19,000 clones, with approximately 75% observed a single time. The time point denotes: recipient sample about 28 days before transplant, after cytoreduction. Sample: peripheral blood mononuclear cells, taken before stem cell transplant. The origin of the receptors is a man aged 55-75 years with acute myeloid leukemia. Some clones in this sample may be carry-over from other donors' samples.

The chain joins TRBV19 to TRBJ2-5; 10 bases are a match to TRBD1. CDR3 length equals 15 residues. From germline, CDR1 is LNHDA and CDR2 SQIVND (reference sequence). V lost 5 bases, J lost 3 bases, and 6 bases stayed unmatched. CDR3 loop: CASSATGTGEETQYF. The CDR3 region has the DNA TGTGCCAGTAGTGCGACCGGGACAGGGGAAGAGACCCAGTACTTC.

This clone is a singleton in its sample. The V gene is TRBV2, the J gene TRBJ1-2, with D hard to call. Trimming cost V 2 bases and J 8 bases, with 6 bases left between them. The CDR3 is 11 amino acids. The germline V gene has CDR1 SNHLY and CDR2 FYNNEI. The CDR3 is CASSETDGYTF. The CDR3 region has the DNA TGTGCCAGCAGTGAAACGGACGGCTACACCTTC.

The chain links TRBV30 to TRBJ2-7, with 9 positions matching TRBD1. Germline V gene sequence: CDR1 GTSNPN, CDR2 SVGIG (reference sequence). The CDR3 extends over 12 amino acids. With 5 bases clipped from V and 4 bases from J, the junction kept 3 bases outside the gene matches. CDR3 bases: TGTGCCTGGGTAGGACAGGGGTACGAGCAGTACTTC. This encodes CAWVGQGYEQYF.